These 31 T cell receptor beta chains share one sample of origin, sequenced in a study of blood T cell repertoires in COVID-19. Libraries were prepared by immunoSEQ multiplex PCR; TCRdb keeps only in-frame clonotypes and omits some of them. The sample contains roughly 180,000 clones, 82% of which appear only once. Sequenced sample: PBMCs or T cells enriched from blood (not recorded which). Receptor source: a man in his 60s who had recovered from COVID-19.

The V and J genes are TRBV6-5 and TRBJ2-5; maybe TRBD1 (6 bases). The V end was cut by 0 bases, the J end by 5 bases, with 10 bases between. This CDR3 spans 14 amino acids. Per the germline V gene, CDR1 is MNHEY and CDR2 is SVGAGI. The CDR3: CASSYSGGRETQYF. In DNA, the CDR3 is TGTGCCAGCAGTTACTCTGGGGGCCGGGAGACCCAGTACTTC.

This clone occurred once. The rearrangement links TRBV29-1 to TRBJ2-1, with TRBD2 matching over 7 bases. Germline CDR1 SQVTM, CDR2 ANQGSEA. CDR3 size: 17 residues. After removal of 6 bases from V and 0 bases from J, the junction contained 14 bases not matched to a gene. The CDR3 sequence: CSVSQKAGEASYNEQFF. The CDR3 bases are TGCAGCGTGTCGCAGAAGGCGGGGGAGGCCTCCTACAATGAGCAGTTCTTC.

This chain connects TRBV19 to TRBJ1-1, with a weak D call TRBD1 (6 bases). The ends were cut back, 6 bases at V and 1 base at J, with 9 bases in the middle. The CDR3 spans 13 residues. Germline CDR1 and CDR2: LNHDA and SQIVND (reference sequence). In DNA form, the CDR3 reads TGTGCCAGTAGCGACAGGTGGAACACTGAAGCTTTCTTT. It yields the protein CASSDRWNTEAFF. Drawing the rest from reference TRBV19 and TRBJ1-1, the complete variable domain is DGGITQSPKYLFRKEGQNVTLSCEQNLNHDAMYWYRQDPGQGLRLIYYSQIVNDFQKGDIAEGYSVSREKKESFPLTVTSAQKNPTAFYLCASSDRWNTEAFFGQGTRLTVV.

The CDR3 protein is CASSWVGEDGYTF. In DNA form, the CDR3 reads TGTGCCAGCAGTTGGGTGGGGGAGGATGGCTACACCTTC. The J gene is TRBJ1-2, the V gene TRBV5-4; TRBD1 might be the D (5 bases). Germline CDR1 reads SGHNT; CDR2 reads YYREEE (reference sequence). V was shortened by 5 bases and J by 6 bases, with 14 bases between the two germline ends. The length of the CDR3 is 13 residues.

This chain joins TRBV19 and TRBJ2-4; possibly TRBD1 for D (5 bases). Germline V gives CDR1 LNHDA, CDR2 SQIVND (reference sequence). This CDR3 has 15 amino acids. V was pared by 2 bases and J by 1 base, with 9 bases between. Written as DNA, the CDR3 is TGTGCCAGTAGTATACAGGGTGAGGCCAAAAACATTCAGTACTTC. Its protein is CASSIQGEAKNIQYF. Full variable domain (remainder filled in from reference TRBV19 and TRBJ2-4): DGGITQSPKYLFRKEGQNVTLSCEQNLNHDAMYWYRQDPGQGLRLIYYSQIVNDFQKGDIAEGYSVSREKKESFPLTVTSAQKNPTAFYLCASSIQGEAKNIQYFGAGTRLSVL.

The rearrangement uses TRBV5-1 and TRBJ2-7, with no clear D. CDR3 length equals 12 residues. CDR1 is SGHRS, CDR2 YFSETQ, per germline. The ends were cut back, 1 base at V and 4 bases at J, with 6 bases in the middle. CDR3 DNA: TGCGCCAGCAGCTTGCCTAATTACGAGCAGTACTTC. As protein: CASSLPNYEQYF.

The chain joins TRBV30 to TRBJ1-5, with a possible D match to TRBD1 (6 bases). The germline gives CDR1 GTSNPN, CDR2 SVGIG (reference sequence). V was clipped by 3 bases and J by 0 bases, with 24 bases between them. The CDR3 is 19 residues long. The CDR3 sequence: CAWSALLDSPLYSNQPQHF. The CDR3 DNA sequence: TGTGCCTGGAGCGCGCTTCTGGACAGTCCACTTTATAGCAATCAGCCCCAGCATTTT.

This clone has only a few counts. The chain joins TRBV3-1 (or the pseudogene TRBV3-2) to TRBJ2-7; TRBD1 agrees at 10 bases. There are 14 residues in the CDR3. CDR1 is LGHDT, CDR2 YNNKEL, per germline (reference sequence). Trimming took 4 bases from V and 7 from J; bases not matched to a gene: 7. CDR3 DNA sequence: TGTGCCAGCAGCCCCGGGACAGGGGTACGGGAGCAGTACTTC. Translated, it gives CASSPGTGVREQYF.

This clone was recorded once. This chain joins TRBV5-6 and TRBJ2-7; perhaps TRBD2 as D (6 bases). V was clipped by 3 bases and J by 6 bases, with 22 bases between them. The CDR3 runs 16 residues. Looked up from germline, CDR1 is SGHDT and CDR2 is YYEEEE. The CDR3 sequence is CASSYLVRDWPAEQYF. The CDR3 nucleotides read TGTGCCAGCAGCTATCTAGTCCGGGACTGGCCTGCCGAGCAGTACTTC.

The rearrangement uses TRBV5-1 and TRBJ1-3; the match to TRBD1 covers 10 bases. Germline CDR1 reads SGHRS; CDR2 reads YFSETQ. The CDR3 sequence is 16 residues long. V trimming: 4 bases; J trimming: 4 bases; junction bases outside the gene matches: 8. CDR3 amino acids: CASSGGTGAGGNTIYF. DNA of the CDR3: TGCGCCAGCAGCGGTGGGACAGGGGCTGGCGGAAACACCATATATTTT. Using reference TRBV5-1 and TRBJ1-3 for the parts outside the CDR3, the full variable domain is KAGVTQTPRYLIKTRGQQVTLSCSPISGHRSVSWYQQTPGQGLQFLFEYFSETQRNKGNFPGRFSGRQFSNSRSEMNVSTLELGDSALYLCASSGGTGAGGNTIYFGEGSWLTVV.

The J gene is TRBJ1-2, the V gene TRBV11-1; 8 nucleotides align to TRBD1. This CDR3 region has 13 residues. V gave up 5 bases and J gave up 8 bases; unmatched junction bases: 7. The V gene's germline CDR1 is SGHAT and CDR2 FQDESV (reference sequence). In DNA, the CDR3 is TGTGCCAGCAGCGCCGACAGGGGCGGCGGCTACACCTTC. Translation: CASSADRGGGYTF.

The rearrangement joins TRBV19 to TRBJ2-2, with 10 bases identical to TRBD2. The J segment lost 5 bases and the V segment lost 2 bases, leaving 8 bases of the junction unmatched. The germline gives CDR1 LNHDA, CDR2 SQIVND (reference sequence). The length of the CDR3 is 17 residues. The CDR3 region is CASSIRLSGRQTGELFF. The CDR3 DNA sequence: TGTGCCAGTAGTATACGCCTTAGCGGGAGGCAAACCGGGGAGCTGTTTTTT.

The chain combines TRBV5-4 with TRBJ2-3, with 9 bases aligning to TRBD2. The ends lost 3 bases at V and 1 base at J; junction bases unmatched: 6. This CDR3 spans 16 amino acids. Germline V lookup: CDR1 SGHNT, CDR2 YYREEE (reference sequence). This CDR3 reads CASSSDRTSGTDTQYF. The CDR3 bases are TGTGCCAGCAGCTCGGACCGGACTAGCGGCACAGATACGCAGTATTTT.

The V and J genes are TRBV9 and TRBJ2-1; 9 bases line up with TRBD1. CDR1 and CDR2 from the germline V gene are SGDLS and YYNGEE. The junction had 5 bases not matched to a gene; V was cut back by 4 bases and J by 6 bases. This CDR3 has 14 amino acids. DNA of the CDR3: TGTGCCAGCAGCAACCGGGACAGGGCCAATGAGCAGTTCTTC. This sequence encodes CASSNRDRANEQFF.

This clone was seen many times. The V gene is TRBV5-1, the J gene TRBJ1-6; TRBD1 might be the D (6 bases). Germline-derived CDR1 and CDR2 are SGHRS and YFSETQ. The CDR3 extends over 14 amino acids. The V gene lost 1 base and the J gene lost 8 bases, with 10 bases spanning the gap. CDR3 in amino acids: CASSLRGTDSPLHF. The CDR3 bases are TGCGCCAGCAGCTTGAGGGGGACGGATTCACCCCTCCACTTT.

The chain joins TRBV9 to TRBJ2-7; possibly TRBD1 for D (5 bases). Per germline, CDR1 SGDLS and CDR2 YYNGEE. V shed 10 bases and J shed 1 base, with 12 bases lying between them. The CDR3 runs to 12 residues. In nucleotides, the CDR3 is TGTGCCGCACCACAGGCGTCCTACGAGCAGTACTTC. As protein: CAAPQASYEQYF.

The V call is TRBV29-1, the J call TRBJ2-5; 8 bases are a match to TRBD1. With 3 bases clipped from V and 7 bases from J, the junction kept 13 bases outside the gene matches. Germline V lookup: CDR1 SQVTM, CDR2 ANQGSEA. CDR3 length: 15 amino acids. This chain's CDR3 is CSVDPSSGQVGTQYF. As DNA, the CDR3 is TGCAGCGTTGACCCGAGTTCGGGACAGGTGGGGACCCAGTACTTC.

This chain uses TRBV5-4 with TRBJ1-3; 7 bases map to TRBD1. Germline CDR1 reads SGHNT; CDR2 reads YYREEE (reference sequence). The V segment lost 2 bases and the J segment 7 bases; nucleotides outside the gene matches: 6. The CDR3 is 14 amino acids. The CDR3 region has the DNA TGTGCCAGCAGCTTCACAGGGGTAGGGAACACCATATATTTT. The encoded protein is CASSFTGVGNTIYF.

V gene TRBV30 combines with J gene TRBJ1-2, with 7 bases matching TRBD1. Germline CDR1 GTSNPN, CDR2 SVGIG (reference sequence). The CDR3 covers 14 residues. Unmatched junction bases numbered 12, after V lost 8 bases and J lost 3 bases. CDR3 coding DNA: TGTGCCAGGACTAAAGACAGGGCAGACTATGGCTACACCTTC. It encodes CARTKDRADYGYTF.

This clone was counted a single time. The J gene is TRBJ2-7, the V gene TRBV5-6; D is perhaps TRBD2 (6 bases). Germline CDR1 reads SGHDT; CDR2 reads YYEEEE. Trimming cost V 1 base and J 2 bases, with 10 bases left between them. There are 14 residues in the CDR3. CDR3 region: CASSLYWGAYEQYF. CDR3 DNA sequence: TGTGCCAGCAGCTTGTACTGGGGGGCCTACGAGCAGTACTTC.

The chain couples TRBV15 to TRBJ1-3; 10 positions match TRBD1. CDR1 LNHNV and CDR2 YYDKDF come from the germline V gene (reference sequence). J gave up 2 bases and V 0 bases, and 7 bases lay outside the gene matches. This CDR3 has 18 residues. For the CDR3, the DNA is TGTGCCACCAGCAGAGATTCCAGACAGGGGGCTGCTGGAAACACCATATATTTT. As protein: CATSRDSRQGAAGNTIYF.

The chain combines TRBV25-1 with TRBJ1-3, with 8 bases aligning to TRBD1. The trim removed 7 bases at V and 4 bases at J, leaving 3 bases unmatched. CDR3 length: 13 amino acids. CDR1 is MGHDK, CDR2 SYGVNS, per germline. The DNA of the CDR3 is TGTGCCAGCAACGGACAGGGCGGAAACACCATATATTTT. This translates into CASNGQGGNTIYF.

This clone was detected only once. J is TRBJ2-5 and V is TRBV15; D perhaps matches TRBD1 (5 bases). CDR1 LNHNV and CDR2 YYDKDF come from the germline V gene (reference sequence). Deletions cut 1 base from V and 2 bases from J, with 14 bases between. The CDR3 covers 16 residues. CDR3 sequence reads: CATSRGLGLGQETQYF. For the CDR3, the DNA is TGTGCCACCAGCAGAGGATTGGGGCTAGGGCAAGAGACCCAGTACTTC. The full variable domain, in which reference TRBV15 and TRBJ2-5 provide the parts outside the CDR3, is DAMVIQNPRYQVTQFGKPVTLSCSQTLNHNVMYWYQQKSSQAPKLLFHYYDKDFNNEADTPDNFQSRRPNTSFCFLDIRSPGLGDTAMYLCATSRGLGLGQETQYFGPGTRLLVL.

The V gene is TRBV7-2, the J gene TRBJ1-4; 9 bases align to TRBD1. The germline CDR1 and CDR2 sequences are SGHTA and FQGNSA. The CDR3 consists of 15 residues. V shed 5 bases and J 8 bases; nucleotides not matched to a gene: 9. The CDR3 protein is CASSVDRGLGEKLFF. CDR3 nucleotides: TGTGCCAGCAGCGTCGACAGGGGGTTAGGGGAAAAACTGTTTTTT. The full variable domain, its missing parts supplied by reference TRBV7-2 and TRBJ1-4, is GAGVSQSPSNKVTEKGKDVELRCDPISGHTALYWYRQSLGQGLEFLIYFQGNSAPDKSGLPSDRFSAERTGGSVSTLTIQRTQQEDSAVYLCASSVDRGLGEKLFFGSGTQLSVL.

Details on this clone: The sample holds other DNA sequences that translate to the same CDR3. DNA for the CDR3: TGCGCCAGCAGCCGGACAGGTGATAGCAATCAGCCCCAGCATTTT. Its translation is CASSRTGDSNQPQHF. The chain is built from TRBV5-1 and TRBJ1-5; 7 nucleotides line up with TRBD1. With 4 bases clipped from V and 0 bases from J, the junction kept 4 bases outside the gene matches. Per germline, CDR1 SGHRS and CDR2 YFSETQ. The CDR3 extends over 15 amino acids.

V gene TRBV19 combines with J gene TRBJ2-7; 7 bases align to TRBD1. The germline gives CDR1 LNHDA, CDR2 SQIVND (reference sequence). The CDR3 is 14 amino acids. V was clipped by 5 bases and J by 0 bases; unmatched bases: 4. The CDR3, as DNA: TGTGCCAGTAGTCCCCGGACAGGCTCCTACGAGCAGTACTTC. Its translation: CASSPRTGSYEQYF.

The rearrangement links TRBV4-1 to TRBJ2-1; D is undetermined. The CDR3 sequence is 16 residues long. The germline V gene has CDR1 MGHRA and CDR2 YSYEKL. Trimming took 1 base from V and 2 from J, leaving 12 bases between them. CDR3: CASSQGPQATYNEQFF. CDR3 bases: TGCGCCAGCAGCCAAGGTCCCCAGGCGACCTACAATGAGCAGTTCTTC.

This clone was detected only a few times. The rearrangement joins TRBV29-1 to TRBJ1-2; no clear D. V was trimmed by 7 bases and J by 3 bases, leaving 12 bases between them. CDR1 SQVTM and CDR2 ANQGSEA come from the germline V gene. CDR3 length: 12 amino acids. The CDR3 sequence: CSARPGDYGYTF. In nucleotides, the CDR3 is TGCAGCGCCAGACCGGGAGACTATGGCTACACCTTC.

This clone appeared once. The chain links TRBV24-1 to TRBJ2-5, with a tentative D call TRBD1 (5 bases). Germline V lookup: CDR1 KGHDR, CDR2 SFDVKD. The CDR3 totals 17 residues. The V and J ends lost 5 bases and 1 base respectively, with 19 bases between them. The CDR3, as DNA: TGTGCCACCAGTGGGGGCACTTCAGCCGCGGCCCAAGAGACCCAGTACTTC. It yields the protein CATSGGTSAAAQETQYF.

This clone was counted once. The CDR3 loop reads CASSARDSGAFF. CDR3 DNA: TGTGCCAGCAGCGCGAGGGACAGTGGAGCTTTCTTT. V and J are TRBV9 and TRBJ1-1, with 7 bases identical to TRBD1. Germline CDR1 reads SGDLS; CDR2 reads YYNGEE. V gave up 3 bases and J gave up 10 bases; unmatched junction bases: 6. The CDR3 sequence is 12 residues long.

J is TRBJ2-1 and V is TRBV6-5, with a weak D call TRBD2 (5 bases). This CDR3 is 10 amino acids long. Trimming took 6 bases from V and 8 from J, leaving 5 bases between them. CDR1 MNHEY and CDR2 SVGAGI come from the germline V gene. The CDR3: CASRRDEQFF. The CDR3 DNA reads as TGTGCCAGCAGGAGGGATGAGCAGTTCTTC.